This entry concerns a single T cell receptor (beta chain). Its antigen remains unknown. J was trimmed by 0 bases and V by 3 bases; bases with no gene match: 6. CDR3 length: 17 amino acids. This sample was taken from a study of blood T cells in healthy people across ages. The study's findings and limits: Older age coincided with a roughly linear decline in TCR beta diversity per million T cells. Observed TCR beta diversity showed a strong correlation with the percentage of naive T cells as measured by flow cytometry.

A second PCR of roughly 7 to 11 cycles used a sample-barcoded 5' primer and a J-beta primer mix. In TCRdb, the 5' RACE reads were re-called with MiXCR into one record per CDR3 protein. Of roughly 800,000 distinct CDR3 sequences in the sample, roughly 25% were seen once. In addition, the sample was reused for a study of T cells of mothers and their children. That work contributes: Similar thymic selection effects on TCR recombination output appear in pairs, both related and unrelated.

The source is a boy between 10 and 17 years old in good health. Input material: blood. The chain joins TRBV12-3 or TRBV12-4 to TRBJ2-2; 8 bases match TRBD2. The CDR3 bases are TGTGCCAGCAGTTTGTCCGGCGGGGGGTCGAACACCGGGGAGCTGTTTTTT. Its translation is CASSLSGGGSNTGELFF.